What follows is one T cell receptor (beta chain) and its context. Its antigen is currently not known. Nothing much larger sits one base from this clone, and base qualities are not available. The data are from a study of blood T cell repertoires in COVID-19 (dated by TCRdb to 2020 to 2022). Some background on the complete study: The collaborator samples originated in the United States, Italy and Spain and spanned the acute and convalescent phases of COVID-19. The material from the prospective study consisted of cDNA or gDNA derived from T cells, B-cell-depleted T cells, or PBMCs. The dataset comprised deeply sampled blood TCRbeta repertoires from subjects exposed to, actively infected with, or recovered from COVID-19. The repertoires were made available in a free public database intended to serve as a resource for research on the immune response to SARS-CoV-2. The samples were drawn from the first 160 participants of the ongoing ImmuneRACE study and from under 1,500 subjects provided by 6 global collaborators. A de-identified subject ID, COVID-19 status, age in years and sex were almost always included in the sample metadata. HLA class I and class II types, where available, came from metadata supplied by the sample provider rather than from assay-based typing.

V drops 3 bases and J drops 3 bases, leaving 13 bases in between. The CDR3, cysteine through phenylalanine, is 15 amino acids long. This entry keeps only the CDR3 DNA: 45 bases, framed from base 1. CDR1 and CDR2, per the germline V gene (reference sequence), are MNHEY and SMNVEV. TCRbeta CDR3 regions were amplified from genomic DNA using the immunoSEQ Assay, a bias-controlled multiplex PCR. Regarding the original processing steps: Nucleated cell counts per sample were estimated from amplification of reference gene primers within the assay. Sequence reads were collapsed and filtered to measure the absolute abundance of every unique TCRbeta CDR3 rearrangement. For each sample, productive Simpson clonality was calculated as the square root of Simpson's diversity index over productive rearrangements. TCRdb took this table from immuneACCESS and kept in-frame rearrangements with V and J called. Such tables lack part of the clones; where checked against another copy, unresolved V genes explain under half of the gap, and the rest is unexplained. V and J calls plus clone size are reproduced from that table; the DNA served to infer D and trimming. A total of over 400,000 clones appear in this sample, 88% of them only once. Clones ranked in the top ten supply 7% to 10% of the sample.

Enrolling through a virtual design, the prospective study's participants ranged in age from about 18 to 100 years and lived across about two dozen United States geographic areas. To assign participants to cohorts, the prospective study relied on clinical history that participants themselves reported in a screening survey and a study questionnaire. Recovered participants in ImmuneRACE Cohort 3 were defined by two consecutive negative NP/OP PCR tests, clearance by a healthcare professional, or resolution of symptoms. Mobile phlebotomists in the prospective study collected whole blood, serum and a nasopharyngeal or oropharyngeal swab from every participant. Participants in the prospective study had the option to provide additional blood draws and questionnaires over a 2-month period. Before DNA extraction, prospective study blood samples were shipped either frozen or at room temperature. What the study reported, not specific to this receptor: The amount of clinical and demographic metadata varied by source and participant and was provided uncurated.

What was sequenced was PBMCs or T cells enriched from blood (not recorded which). The sequence is built from TRBV27 and TRBJ2-3; TRBD1 is possibly the D segment (5 matching bases). This TCR was recovered from a woman in her sixties who had recovered from COVID-19. At the DNA level, the sequence is TGTGCCAGCAGTTTCAGGGCGTCGGAGACAGATACGCAGTATTTT. Translated, it reads CASSFRASETDTQYF.